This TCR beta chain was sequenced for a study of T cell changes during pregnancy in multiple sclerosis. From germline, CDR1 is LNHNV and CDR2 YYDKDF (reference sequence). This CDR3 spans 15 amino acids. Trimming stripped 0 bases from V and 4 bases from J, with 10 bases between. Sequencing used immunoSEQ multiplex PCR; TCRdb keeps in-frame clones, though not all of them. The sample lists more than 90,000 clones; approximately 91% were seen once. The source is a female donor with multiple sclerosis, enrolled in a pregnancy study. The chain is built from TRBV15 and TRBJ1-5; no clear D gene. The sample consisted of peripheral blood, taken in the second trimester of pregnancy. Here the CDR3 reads CATSRDMVGNQPQHF. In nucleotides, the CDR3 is TGTGCCACCAGCAGAGATATGGTCGGGAATCAGCCCCAGCATTTT.